This T cell receptor beta chain was captured by sequencing in a study of blood T cell repertoires in COVID-19. Profiling relied on immunoSEQ multiplex PCR, and the TCRdb table lists in-frame clones only, not all of them. This sample has under 350,000 clones, with about 85% found just once. Germline-derived CDR1 and CDR2 are SNHLY and FYNNEI. Germline trimming cut 7 bases from V and 7 bases from J; bases unmatched to any gene: 1. The CDR3 has 12 residues. This clone was counted a few times. This TCR was sampled from a man between 18 and 29 years old with active or convalescent COVID-19. The chain is built from TRBV2 and TRBJ2-7, with TRBD2 identical over 13 bases. The sample taken for sequencing was peripheral blood. The chain's CDR3 is CASKGLAGEQYF. The DNA of the CDR3 is TGTGCCAGCAAGGGACTAGCGGGGGAGCAGTACTTC.